The 24 T cell receptor beta chains reported below all come from one sample, sequenced in a study of T-cell memory formation after mild COVID-19. TCRdb redid the calling of the 5' RACE reads with MiXCR, one entry per CDR3 protein. The table lists about 38,000 distinct CDR3 sequences, 9.5% to 12% of them singletons. The sequenced material came from PBMCs or a T cell subset sorted from them (not recorded which). These receptors were taken from a man between 18 and 35 years old who had mild COVID-19 (a few samples of this study predate the infection). Cell type and time point are not known.

This clonotype was counted ten times or more. The rearrangement links TRBV10-3 to TRBJ2-5; a weak D match, TRBD1 (6 bases). The length of the CDR3 is 12 residues. V was cut by 6 bases and J by 5 bases, with 10 bases left in between. Germline values: CDR1 ENHRY, CDR2 SYGVKD. The CDR3 is CAIRDSRETQYF. CDR3 DNA: TGTGCCATCAGGGACAGTCGGGAGACCCAGTACTTC.

This clonotype was counted ten times or more. The chain is built from TRBV4-1 and TRBJ1-2, with 7 bases lining up with TRBD1. This CDR3 is 16 amino acids long. V trimming: 2 bases; J trimming: 6 bases; junction bases outside the gene matches: 12. The V gene's germline CDR1 is MGHRA and CDR2 YSYEKL. The CDR3 DNA sequence: TGCGCCAGCAGCCAACGGGACAGCTCTTTTACCGATGGCTACACCTTC. Amino acid sequence: CASSQRDSSFTDGYTF.

This rearrangement joins TRBV25-1 to TRBJ1-3; no clear D. The CDR3 is 12 residues long. Looked up from germline, CDR1 is MGHDK and CDR2 is SYGVNS. The V end was cut by 3 bases, the J end by 4 bases, with 4 bases between. The CDR3 DNA sequence: TGTGCCAGCAGTGACCCAGGAAACACCATATATTTT. It encodes CASSDPGNTIYF.

This clonotype came up many times. The chain recombines TRBV7-6 with TRBJ2-7; no definite D call. Trimming shortened V by 1 base and J by 0 bases, and 10 bases separated the two germline ends. The CDR3 has 15 amino acids. Germline CDR1 and CDR2: SGHVS and FNYEAQ. DNA for the CDR3: TGTGCCAGCAGCTTAGGCTCTGCGATCTCCTACGAGCAGTACTTC. Protein product: CASSLGSAISYEQYF.

The sample holds many counts of this clonotype. The rearrangement links TRBV7-2 to TRBJ1-5; D is unresolved. Germline lookup yields CDR1 SGHTA and CDR2 FQGNSA. V lost 4 bases to trimming and J lost 9 bases, with 16 bases between them. CDR3 length equals 14 residues. The CDR3 DNA sequence: TGTGCCAGCAGCTCCCCAAACAGCTTACTGCCCCAGCATTTT. Its protein product is CASSSPNSLLPQHF.

This clonotype was seen at least ten times. The chain combines TRBV30 with TRBJ2-7; TRBD2 agrees at 10 bases. The CDR3 extends over 12 amino acids. The J segment lost 6 bases and the V segment lost 3 bases, leaving 2 bases of the junction unmatched. Germline values: CDR1 GTSNPN, CDR2 SVGIG (reference sequence). CDR3 protein: CAWSLAGGEQYF. The CDR3 nucleotides read TGTGCCTGGAGCTTAGCGGGGGGCGAGCAGTACTTC.

This clonotype was observed many times. V gene TRBV20-1 combines with J gene TRBJ2-7; D possibly matches TRBD1 or TRBD2 (5 bases each). V was trimmed by 3 bases and J by 2 bases, leaving 17 bases between them. Germline lookup yields CDR1 DFQATT and CDR2 SNEGSKA (reference sequence). CDR3 size: 15 residues. The CDR3 here is CSASLPRDGPYEQYF. In DNA, the CDR3 is TGCAGTGCTAGCCTCCCCCGGGACGGACCCTACGAGCAGTACTTC.

This chain links TRBV12-3 or TRBV12-4 with TRBJ2-3; D perhaps matches TRBD2 (6 bases). Trimming removed 3 bases from V and 1 base from J, with 17 bases in between. The CDR3 is 17 residues long. The CDR3 sequence: CASSLWLRGEGTDTQYF. The CDR3 bases are TGTGCCAGCAGTTTGTGGTTGCGGGGTGAGGGCACAGATACGCAGTATTTT.

Many counts were recorded for this clonotype. This sequence joins TRBV12-3 or TRBV12-4 and TRBJ2-3, with 9 bases lining up with TRBD2. The CDR3 is made up of 15 amino acids. The V and J ends lost 5 bases and 2 bases, in that order; junction bases with no gene match: 5. The CDR3 nucleotides are TGTGCCAGCAGTCCAGCGGGGGGAACCACAGATACGCAGTATTTT. It specifies CASSPAGGTTDTQYF.

This clonotype was detected ten times or more. This chain connects TRBV20-1 to TRBJ1-2; D perhaps matches TRBD1 (5 bases). V gave up 0 bases and J gave up 2 bases, with 13 bases separating them. CDR3 length: 15 amino acids. Germline CDR1 DFQATT, CDR2 SNEGSKA (reference sequence). CDR3 bases: TGCAGTGCTAGAGATTCCGCTTGGGGGAACTATGGCTACACCTTC. It codes for CSARDSAWGNYGYTF.

Many counts were recorded for this clonotype. The genes are TRBV5-1 and TRBJ2-1; D remains ambiguous. The V gene's germline CDR1 is SGHRS and CDR2 YFSETQ. Trimming cost V 4 bases and J 3 bases, with 11 bases left between them. The CDR3 is 14 amino acids. The CDR3 sequence is CASSDLGFYNEQFF. The CDR3 coding sequence is TGCGCCAGCAGCGACTTGGGTTTCTACAATGAGCAGTTCTTC.

This clonotype was observed at least ten times. The chain carries TRBV20-1 and TRBJ2-3; 14 bases line up with TRBD2. Trimming at V came to 3 bases and at J to 2 bases, leaving 4 bases not matched to a gene. The germline V gene has CDR1 DFQATT and CDR2 SNEGSKA (reference sequence). CDR3 length: 16 amino acids. The CDR3 protein is CSASWTSGGNTDTQYF. The CDR3 bases are TGCAGTGCTAGTTGGACTAGCGGGGGGAACACAGATACGCAGTATTTT.

This clonotype has at least ten counts. The chain employs TRBV5-6 and TRBJ2-5; D not resolved. V lost 2 bases and J 1 base, leaving 0 bases between the germline ends. This CDR3 spans 11 amino acids. Germline-derived CDR1 and CDR2 are SGHDT and YYEEEE. The CDR3 protein is CASSFQETQYF. The CDR3 DNA reads as TGTGCCAGCAGCTTCCAAGAGACCCAGTACTTC.

This clonotype came up many times. The chain links TRBV7-2 to TRBJ2-7; 11 bases map to TRBD2. The J segment lost 5 bases and the V segment lost 7 bases, leaving 4 bases of the junction unmatched. Looked up from germline, CDR1 is SGHTA and CDR2 is FQGNSA. CDR3 length: 13 amino acids. The CDR3 loop reads CASNIAGGHEQYV. Written as DNA, the CDR3 is TGTGCCAGCAACATAGCGGGGGGGCACGAGCAGTACGTC.

This chain links TRBV19 with TRBJ2-6; TRBD2 is a possible D gene (6 bases). The CDR3 length is 16 residues. CDR1 LNHDA and CDR2 SQIVND come from the germline V gene (reference sequence). Trimming removed 0 bases at V and 2 bases at J, with 8 bases between. The CDR3 region has the DNA TGTGCCAGTAGTATAGAGGGGAGGCCTGGGGCCAACGTCCTGACTTTC. Translation: CASSIEGRPGANVLTF.

The table lists this clonotype with many counts. The chain employs TRBV5-1 and TRBJ2-5; no firm D call. Germline assignment: CDR1 SGHRS and CDR2 YFSETQ. Deletions cut 7 bases from V and 2 bases from J, with 15 bases between. The CDR3 covers 14 residues. The CDR3 is CASRYSTPQETQYF. Written as DNA, the CDR3 is TGCGCCAGCCGATATTCGACCCCTCAAGAGACCCAGTACTTC.

There are many counts of this clonotype. The chain uses TRBV7-3 and TRBJ1-5, with D tentatively TRBD1 (6 bases). The CDR3 sequence is 18 residues long. Germline assignment: CDR1 SGHTA and CDR2 FQGTGA. The ends were cut back, 4 bases at V and 5 bases at J, with 24 bases in the middle. The CDR3 DNA sequence: TGTGCCAGCAGCTCGCCGGGGGCGGTGGAAAAAGAATATCAGCCCCAGCATTTT. Its protein is CASSSPGAVEKEYQPQHF.

At least ten counts were recorded for this clonotype. The chain uses TRBV6-2 or TRBV6-3 and TRBJ2-1, with D tentatively TRBD1 (5 bases). Looked up from germline, CDR1 is MNHEY and CDR2 is SVGEGT. This CDR3 region has 13 residues. V was trimmed by 2 bases and J by 5 bases, leaving 7 bases between them. Here the CDR3 DNA reads TGTGCCAGCAGTTACGGGGCTCACAATGAGCAGTTCTTC. It codes for CASSYGAHNEQFF.

This clonotype was detected many times. This sequence joins TRBV7-3 and TRBJ1-2; 7 bases align to TRBD1. Germline CDR1 SGHTA, CDR2 FQGTGA. The ends lost 5 bases at V and 3 bases at J; junction bases unmatched: 12. The CDR3 loop spans 16 amino acids. Here the CDR3 DNA reads TGTGCCAGCAGCCGAAGGGTGAGGGGGCATGACTATGGCTACACCTTC. Amino acid sequence: CASSRRVRGHDYGYTF.

This clonotype showed up many times. The chain has TRBV7-2 and TRBJ2-5; TRBD2 agrees at 8 bases. J was trimmed by 7 bases and V by 6 bases; bases with no gene match: 13. The germline V gene has CDR1 SGHTA and CDR2 FQGNSA. The CDR3 extends over 15 amino acids. The CDR3 here is CASRPIGLAGGTQYF. CDR3 nucleotides: TGTGCCAGCAGACCCATAGGACTAGCCGGGGGGACCCAGTACTTC.

This clonotype was seen at least ten times. This sequence joins TRBV7-2 and TRBJ2-5, with 7 bases fitting TRBD1. Trimming at V came to 6 bases and at J to 5 bases, leaving 9 bases not matched to a gene. Germline V gene lookup returns CDR1 SGHTA and CDR2 FQGNSA. This CDR3 spans 14 amino acids. CDR3 in DNA: TGTGCCAGCAGGTTAAGGGGGCGCAGGGAGACCCAGTACTTC. It specifies CASRLRGRRETQYF.

This clonotype was seen repeatedly, ten times or more. The CDR3 DNA follows: TGTGCCACTCAGACCAACGGGGCCTTGGATGGCTACACCTTC. The encoded protein is CATQTNGALDGYTF. The chain uses TRBV24-1 and TRBJ1-2, with D perhaps matching TRBD1 (5 bases). Per the germline V gene, CDR1 is KGHDR and CDR2 is SFDVKD. V lost 10 bases, J lost 6 bases, and 20 bases lay in between. The CDR3 consists of 14 residues.

About this clonotype itself: A read error may produce the germline difference seen at one junction end. The CDR3 sequence: CASSPRGAFTYNEKFF. CDR3 nucleotides: TGTGCCAGCAGCCCCCGCGGGGCCTTTACCTACAATGAGAAGTTCTTC. V usage is TRBV11-2 and J usage is TRBJ2-1, with D perhaps matching TRBD2 (6 bases). This CDR3 region has 16 residues. From germline, CDR1 is SGHAT and CDR2 FQNNGV.

This clonotype has ten or more counts. J is TRBJ2-7 and V is TRBV5-1, with TRBD2 identical over 8 bases. V lost 4 bases, J lost 1 base, and 7 bases stayed unmatched. The CDR3 is 15 residues long. Germline lookup yields CDR1 SGHRS and CDR2 YFSETQ. CDR3 loop: CASSPAGGYSYEQYF. For the CDR3, the DNA is TGCGCCAGCAGCCCGGCGGGGGGTTATTCCTACGAGCAGTACTTC.